A single sample gave rise to the 8 T cell receptor beta chains below, sequenced in a study of cytomegalovirus exposure and HLA in healthy donors. 13 Jbeta primers and 60 Vbeta primers were used for the PCR. Profiling relied on immunoSEQ multiplex PCR, and the TCRdb table lists in-frame clones only, not all of them. Seen here are 60,000 to 70,000 clones, less than 75% observed once, and the top ten hold around a quarter. The source material was PBMCs. The receptors come from a man in his fifties or sixties in good health and CMV-seropositive.

This clone has more than one count but fewer than ten. The chain has TRBV7-6 and TRBJ2-7; maybe TRBD1 (6 bases). The CDR3 sequence is 15 residues long. Trimming left V 1 base short and J 4 bases short, with 14 bases between. The germline V gene encodes CDR1 SGHVS and CDR2 FNYEAQ. DNA of the CDR3: TGTGCCAGCAGCTTAGGCAGGGGCGCGAGATACGAGCAGTACTTC. Translated, it gives CASSLGRGARYEQYF.

This rearrangement joins TRBV30 to TRBJ2-7, with 11 bases aligning to TRBD2. The junction had 3 bases not matched to a gene; V was cut back by 3 bases and J by 2 bases. The CDR3 extends over 14 amino acids. Germline V CDR1 and CDR2: GTSNPN, SVGIG (reference sequence). This chain's CDR3 is CAWSYSGGAYEQYF. The CDR3 DNA follows: TGTGCCTGGAGCTATAGCGGGGGGGCCTACGAGCAGTACTTC.

V is TRBV10-2 and J is TRBJ2-2, with 8 bases that match TRBD2. Germline V lookup: CDR1 WSHSY, CDR2 SAAADI. This CDR3 comprises 14 residues. The junction had 0 bases not matched to a gene; V was cut back by 5 bases and J by 1 base. The CDR3 protein is CASSSGGNTGELFF. The CDR3 bases are TGCGCCAGCAGTAGCGGGGGGAACACCGGGGAGCTGTTTTTT.

This chain joins TRBV2 and TRBJ1-2; weak D call: TRBD1 (6 bases). The CDR3 runs 13 residues. CDR1 is SNHLY, CDR2 FYNNEI, per germline. Trimming took 3 bases from V and 5 from J, leaving 10 bases between them. The CDR3 protein is CASSERGYYGYTF. For the CDR3, the DNA is TGTGCCAGCAGTGAGAGGGGGTATTATGGCTACACCTTC.

The chain employs TRBV27 and TRBJ2-7, with 12 bases matching TRBD2. Per germline, CDR1 MNHEY and CDR2 SMNVEV (reference sequence). The CDR3 length is 18 residues. The V gene end was trimmed by 0 bases and the J gene end by 10 bases; junction bases not matched to a gene: 16. The DNA for the CDR3 is TGTGCCAGCAGTTTATCGAGCTTTGGAGGGACTAGCGGGTCTCCTCAGTACTTC. Translation: CASSLSSFGGTSGSPQYF.

The chain joins TRBV5-1 to TRBJ1-1; D not certain. Deletions cut 2 bases from V and 1 base from J, with 15 bases between. The CDR3 covers 16 residues. Germline CDR1 SGHRS, CDR2 YFSETQ. CDR3 protein: CASSFGGSYPNTEAFF. Written as DNA, the CDR3 is TGCGCCAGCAGCTTTGGCGGCAGTTACCCGAACACTGAAGCTTTCTTT.

This clone was detected once. This chain links TRBV7-9 with TRBJ2-1; 9 bases map to TRBD2. Germline CDR1 reads SEHNR; CDR2 reads FQNEAQ (reference sequence). Germline trimming cut 5 bases from V and 1 base from J; bases unmatched to any gene: 6. The CDR3 is made up of 16 amino acids. The CDR3 bases are TGTGCCAGCAGCATACTTCTAGCGGGGTCCTACAATGAGCAGTTCTTC. Amino acid sequence: CASSILLAGSYNEQFF.

The rearrangement links TRBV7-2 to TRBJ1-1; TRBD1 might be the D (6 bases). The CDR3 has 14 residues. Between the trimmed V and J ends, which lost 4 bases and 0 bases, there was a span of 9 bases. Per germline, CDR1 SGHTA and CDR2 FQGNSA. The CDR3 DNA is TGTGCCAGCAGCTGGGGGACAATGAACACTGAAGCTTTCTTT. Translation gives CASSWGTMNTEAFF.